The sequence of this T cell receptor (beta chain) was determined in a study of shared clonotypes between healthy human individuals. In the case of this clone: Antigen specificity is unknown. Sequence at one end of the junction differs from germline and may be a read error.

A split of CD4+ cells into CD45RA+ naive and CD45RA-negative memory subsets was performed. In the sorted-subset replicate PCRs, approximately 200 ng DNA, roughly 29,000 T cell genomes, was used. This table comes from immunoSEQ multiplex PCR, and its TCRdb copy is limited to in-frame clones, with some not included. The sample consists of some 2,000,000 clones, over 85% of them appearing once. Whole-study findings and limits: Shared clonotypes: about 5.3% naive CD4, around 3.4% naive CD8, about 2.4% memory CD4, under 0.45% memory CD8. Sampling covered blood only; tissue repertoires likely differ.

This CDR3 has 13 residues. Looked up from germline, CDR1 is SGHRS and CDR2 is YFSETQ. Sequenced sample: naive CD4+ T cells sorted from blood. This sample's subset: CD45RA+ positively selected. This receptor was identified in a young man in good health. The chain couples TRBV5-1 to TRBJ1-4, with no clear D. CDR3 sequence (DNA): TGCGCCAGCAGATTGGGGAGTAATGAAAAACTGTTTTTT. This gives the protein CASRLGSNEKLFF.